This T cell receptor (beta chain) was retrieved from a study of control samples from healthy donors and cancer patients. Trimming shortened V by 5 bases and J by 11 bases, and 14 bases separated the two germline ends. Looked up from germline, CDR1 is SEHNR and CDR2 is FQNEAQ (reference sequence). This CDR3 is built from 12 residues. Using immunoSEQ multiplex PCR, the repertoire was profiled, and TCRdb retains in-frame clones only, with some absent. The table includes 90,000 to 100,000 clones, about 88% detected once. Sequencing input: blood. The TCR comes from a woman in her 70s in good health. The chain recombines TRBV7-9 with TRBJ2-3; possibly TRBD2 for D (6 bases). The CDR3: CASSPGPGVQYF. The CDR3 DNA follows: TGTGCCAGCAGCCCTGGACCGGGAGTGCAGTATTTT.